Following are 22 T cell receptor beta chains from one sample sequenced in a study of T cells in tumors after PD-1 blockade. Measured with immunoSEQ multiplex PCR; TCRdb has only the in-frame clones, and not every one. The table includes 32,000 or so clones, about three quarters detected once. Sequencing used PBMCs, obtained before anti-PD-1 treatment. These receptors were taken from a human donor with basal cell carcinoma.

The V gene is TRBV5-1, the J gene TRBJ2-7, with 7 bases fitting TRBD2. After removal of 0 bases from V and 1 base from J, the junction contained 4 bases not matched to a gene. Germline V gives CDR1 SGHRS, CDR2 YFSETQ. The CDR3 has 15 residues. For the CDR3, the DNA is TGCGCCAGCAGCTTGGTCCCGGGGGGATCCTACGAGCAGTACTTC. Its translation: CASSLVPGGSYEQYF.

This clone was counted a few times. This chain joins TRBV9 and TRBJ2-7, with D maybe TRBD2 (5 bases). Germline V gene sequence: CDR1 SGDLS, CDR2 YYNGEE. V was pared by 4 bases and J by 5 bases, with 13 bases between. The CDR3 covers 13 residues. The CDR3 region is CASSRGVRDEQYF. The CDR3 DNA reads TGTGCCAGCAGCCGCGGCGTGAGGGACGAGCAGTACTTC. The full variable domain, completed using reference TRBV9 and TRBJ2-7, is DSGVTQTPKHLITATGQRVTLRCSPRSGDLSVYWYQQSLDQGLQFLIQYYNGEERAKGNILERFSAQQFPDLHSELNLSSLELGDSALYFCASSRGVRDEQYFGPGTRLTVT.

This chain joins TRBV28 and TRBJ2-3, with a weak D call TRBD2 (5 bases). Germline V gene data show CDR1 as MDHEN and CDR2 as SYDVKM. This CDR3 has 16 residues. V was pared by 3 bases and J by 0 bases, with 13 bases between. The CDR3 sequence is CASSFESGSSTDTQYF. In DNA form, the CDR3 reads TGTGCCAGCAGTTTTGAAAGCGGATCTAGCACAGATACGCAGTATTTT. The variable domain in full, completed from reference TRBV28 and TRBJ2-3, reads DVKVTQSSRYLVKRTGEKVFLECVQDMDHENMFWYRQDPGLGLRLIYFSYDVKMKEKGDIPEGYSVSREKKERFSLILESASTNQTSMYLCASSFESGSSTDTQYFGPGTRLTVL.

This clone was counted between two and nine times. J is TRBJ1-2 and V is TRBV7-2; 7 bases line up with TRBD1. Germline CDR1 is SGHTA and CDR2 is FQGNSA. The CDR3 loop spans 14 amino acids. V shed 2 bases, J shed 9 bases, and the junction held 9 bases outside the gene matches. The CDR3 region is CASSLRQGYSRYTF. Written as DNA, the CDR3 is TGTGCCAGCAGCTTAAGACAGGGTTATTCGCGCTACACCTTC.

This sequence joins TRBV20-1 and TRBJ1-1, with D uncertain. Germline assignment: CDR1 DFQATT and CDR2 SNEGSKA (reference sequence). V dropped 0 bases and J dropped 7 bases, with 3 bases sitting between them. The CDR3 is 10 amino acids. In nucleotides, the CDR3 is TGCAGTGCTAGAGATCTTGAAGCTTTCTTT. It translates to CSARDLEAFF.

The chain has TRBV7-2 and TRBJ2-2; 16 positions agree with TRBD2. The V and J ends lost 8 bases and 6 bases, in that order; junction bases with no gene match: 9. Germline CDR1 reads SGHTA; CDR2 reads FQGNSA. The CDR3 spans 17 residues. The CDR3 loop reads CASSPGGLAGGPGELFF. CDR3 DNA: TGTGCCAGCTCCCCTGGGGGACTAGCGGGGGGGCCCGGGGAGCTGTTTTTT. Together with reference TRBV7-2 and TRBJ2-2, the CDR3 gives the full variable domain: GAGVSQSPSNKVTEKGKDVELRCDPISGHTALYWYRQSLGQGLEFLIYFQGNSAPDKSGLPSDRFSAERTGGSVSTLTIQRTQQEDSAVYLCASSPGGLAGGPGELFFGEGSRLTVL.

The CDR3: CASSVGRGGLSTDTQYF. CDR3 nucleotide sequence: TGTGCCAGCAGCGTAGGGAGGGGCGGACTTAGCACAGATACGCAGTATTTT. V gene TRBV9 combines with J gene TRBJ2-3, with D tentatively TRBD2 (6 bases). Looked up from germline, CDR1 is SGDLS and CDR2 is YYNGEE. The CDR3 contains 17 residues. Trimming pared 0 bases from V and 0 bases from J, leaving 14 bases between.

The CDR3 reads CASIPTGEGRNEQFF. The CDR3 nucleotides are TGTGCCAGTATCCCCACAGGGGAAGGACGGAATGAGCAGTTCTTC. V usage is TRBV19 and J usage is TRBJ2-1; 7 bases agree with TRBD1. After removal of 7 bases from V and 7 bases from J, the junction contained 13 bases not matched to a gene. The CDR3 is 15 residues long. Germline V lookup: CDR1 LNHDA, CDR2 SQIVND (reference sequence). Looking up the rest from reference TRBV19 and TRBJ2-1 gives the full variable domain: DGGITQSPKYLFRKEGQNVTLSCEQNLNHDAMYWYRQDPGQGLRLIYYSQIVNDFQKGDIAEGYSVSREKKESFPLTVTSAQKNPTAFYLCASIPTGEGRNEQFFGPGTRLTVL.

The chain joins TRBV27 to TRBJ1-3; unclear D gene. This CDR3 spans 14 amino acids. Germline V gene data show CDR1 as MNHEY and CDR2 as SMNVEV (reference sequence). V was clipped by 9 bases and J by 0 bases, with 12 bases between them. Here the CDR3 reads CARGGCYSGNTIYF. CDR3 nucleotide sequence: TGTGCCAGGGGTGGCTGTTACTCTGGAAACACCATATATTTT.

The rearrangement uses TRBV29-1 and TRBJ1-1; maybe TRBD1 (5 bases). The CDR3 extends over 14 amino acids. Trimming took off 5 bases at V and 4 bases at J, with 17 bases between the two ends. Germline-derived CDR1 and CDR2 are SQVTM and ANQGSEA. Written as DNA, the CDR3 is TGCAGCGTTTGGGCCAGGGTCGGCGGCACTGAAGCTTTCTTT. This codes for CSVWARVGGTEAFF.

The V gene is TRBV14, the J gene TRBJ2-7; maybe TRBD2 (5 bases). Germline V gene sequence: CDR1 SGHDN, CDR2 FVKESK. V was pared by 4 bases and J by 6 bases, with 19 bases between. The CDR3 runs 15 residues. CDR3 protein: CASSPGTLLAGEQYF. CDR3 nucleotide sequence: TGTGCCAGCAGCCCCGGAACGTTGCTAGCTGGCGAGCAGTACTTC.

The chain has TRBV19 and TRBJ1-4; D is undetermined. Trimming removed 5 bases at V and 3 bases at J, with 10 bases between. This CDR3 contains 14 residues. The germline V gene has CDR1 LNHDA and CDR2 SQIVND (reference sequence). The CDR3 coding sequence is TGTGCCAGTAGTCCCGGGCTGTCTAATGAAAAACTGTTTTTT. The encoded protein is CASSPGLSNEKLFF.

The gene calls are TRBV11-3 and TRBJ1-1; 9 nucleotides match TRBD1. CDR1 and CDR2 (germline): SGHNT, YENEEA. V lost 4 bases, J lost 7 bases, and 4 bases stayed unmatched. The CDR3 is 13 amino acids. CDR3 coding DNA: TGTGCCAGCAGCTCCCACAGGGGGCTTGAAGCTTTCTTT. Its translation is CASSSHRGLEAFF. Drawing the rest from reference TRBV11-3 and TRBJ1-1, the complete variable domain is EAGVVQSPRYKIIEKKQPVAFWCNPISGHNTLYWYLQNLGQGPELLIRYENEEAVDDSQLPKDRFSAERLKGVDSTLKIQPAELGDSAVYLCASSSHRGLEAFFGQGTRLTVV.

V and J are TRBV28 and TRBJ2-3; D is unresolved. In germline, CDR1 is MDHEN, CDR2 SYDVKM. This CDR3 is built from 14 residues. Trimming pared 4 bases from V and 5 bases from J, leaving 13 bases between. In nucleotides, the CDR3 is TGTGCCAGCAGTTCGGCCGGCGCACGAGATACGCAGTATTTT. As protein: CASSSAGARDTQYF.

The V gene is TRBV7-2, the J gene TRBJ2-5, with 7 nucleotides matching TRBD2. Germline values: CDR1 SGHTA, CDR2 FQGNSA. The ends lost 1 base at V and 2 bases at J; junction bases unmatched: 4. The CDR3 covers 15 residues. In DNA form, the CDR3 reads TGTGCCAGCAGCTTAGACGGCGGGGGACAAGAGACCCAGTACTTC. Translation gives CASSLDGGGQETQYF.

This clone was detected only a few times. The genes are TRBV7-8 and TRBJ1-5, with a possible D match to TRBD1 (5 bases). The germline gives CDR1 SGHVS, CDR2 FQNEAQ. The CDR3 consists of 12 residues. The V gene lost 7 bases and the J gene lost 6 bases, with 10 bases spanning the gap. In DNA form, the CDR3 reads TGTGCCAGCACGAGGGGCGGTCAGCCCCAGCATTTT. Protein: CASTRGGQPQHF.

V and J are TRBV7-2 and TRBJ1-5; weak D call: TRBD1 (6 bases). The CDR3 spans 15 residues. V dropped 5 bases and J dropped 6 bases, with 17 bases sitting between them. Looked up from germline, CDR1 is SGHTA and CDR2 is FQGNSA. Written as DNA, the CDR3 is TGTGCCAGCAGCCCCACAGGGAGGGTTAGTCAGCCCCAGCATTTT. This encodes CASSPTGRVSQPQHF.

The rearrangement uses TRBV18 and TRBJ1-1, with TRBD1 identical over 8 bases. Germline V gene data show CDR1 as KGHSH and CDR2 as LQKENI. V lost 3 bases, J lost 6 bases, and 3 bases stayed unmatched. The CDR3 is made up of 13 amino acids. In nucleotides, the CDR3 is TGTGCCAGCTCACCTTCGGACAGGGCTGAAGCTTTCTTT. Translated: CASSPSDRAEAFF.

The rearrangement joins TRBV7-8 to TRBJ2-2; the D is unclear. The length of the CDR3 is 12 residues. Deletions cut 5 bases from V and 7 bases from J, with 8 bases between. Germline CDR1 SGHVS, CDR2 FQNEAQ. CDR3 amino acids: CASSPRLGELFF. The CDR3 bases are TGTGCCAGCAGCCCCCGCCTCGGGGAGCTGTTTTTT.

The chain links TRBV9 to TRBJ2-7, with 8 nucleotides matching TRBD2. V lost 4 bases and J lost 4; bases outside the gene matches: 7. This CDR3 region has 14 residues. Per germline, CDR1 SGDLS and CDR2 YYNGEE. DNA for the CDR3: TGTGCCAGCAGCTCCGGGGGGGGGCCTTACGAGCAGTACTTC. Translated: CASSSGGGPYEQYF.

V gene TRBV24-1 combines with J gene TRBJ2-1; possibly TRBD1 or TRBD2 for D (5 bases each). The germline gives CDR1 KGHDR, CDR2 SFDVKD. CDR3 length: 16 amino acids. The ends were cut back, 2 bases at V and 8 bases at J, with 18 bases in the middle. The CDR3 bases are TGTGCCACCAGTGATTCGGGGACCCCCCGCGACCATGAGCAGTTCTTC. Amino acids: CATSDSGTPRDHEQFF.

The CDR3 loop reads CASTRLDTNTGELFF. The CDR3 DNA reads TGTGCCAGCACCCGCCTGGACACAAACACCGGGGAGCTGTTTTTT. The chain is built from TRBV9 and TRBJ2-2, with D possibly TRBD1 on 5 matching bases. There are 15 residues in the CDR3. Germline-derived CDR1 and CDR2 are SGDLS and YYNGEE. Trimming took off 6 bases at V and 2 bases at J, with 14 bases between the two ends. The variable domain in full, with the rest retrieved from reference TRBV9 and TRBJ2-2, is DSGVTQTPKHLITATGQRVTLRCSPRSGDLSVYWYQQSLDQGLQFLIQYYNGEERAKGNILERFSAQQFPDLHSELNLSSLELGDSALYFCASTRLDTNTGELFFGEGSRLTVL.